These 13 T cell receptor beta chains originate from one sample sequenced in a study of T cell changes during pregnancy in multiple sclerosis. The protocol was immunoSEQ multiplex PCR, while the TCRdb copy is restricted to in-frame clones and leaves out a portion. In the table there are 29,000 or so clones, about 88% of which are singletons. Material: CD8+ T cells from peripheral blood mononuclear cells, obtained in the second trimester of pregnancy. The receptors were sampled from a female donor with multiple sclerosis, enrolled in a pregnancy study.

The V call is TRBV13, the J call TRBJ2-3, with D tentatively TRBD1 (5 bases). Germline V gives CDR1 PRHDT, CDR2 FYEKMQ (reference sequence). This CDR3 is 16 amino acids long. The V and J ends lost 2 bases and 2 bases respectively, with 14 bases between them. The CDR3 sequence is CASSLYALGHTDTQYF. The CDR3 region has the DNA TGTGCCAGCAGCTTATATGCCTTGGGGCACACAGATACGCAGTATTTT.

The chain employs TRBV19 and TRBJ1-3; D not resolved. The CDR3 has 14 residues. Germline V CDR1 and CDR2: LNHDA, SQIVND (reference sequence). V was clipped by 6 bases and J by 0 bases, with 9 bases between them. The CDR3 bases are TGTGCCAGTAGCCCCCAAAACTCTGGAAACACCATATATTTT. Its translation: CASSPQNSGNTIYF.

The chain couples TRBV6-4 to TRBJ2-1; TRBD2 matches at 7 bases. V shed 4 bases and J 6 bases; nucleotides not matched to a gene: 6. Germline values: CDR1 MRHNA, CDR2 SNTAGT. CDR3 length: 14 amino acids. The DNA for the CDR3 is TGTGCCAGCAGTGCGGGGGGTGGAGGCAATGAGCAGTTCTTC. This encodes CASSAGGGGNEQFF.

The chain combines TRBV6-5 with TRBJ1-5; TRBD1 matches 8 bases. The CDR3 sequence is 14 residues long. Germline V lookup: CDR1 MNHEY, CDR2 SVGAGI. The trim removed 4 bases at V and 5 bases at J, leaving 4 bases unmatched. CDR3 sequence: CASSSTGDDQPQHF. CDR3 coding DNA: TGTGCCAGCAGTTCGACAGGGGACGATCAGCCCCAGCATTTT.

The rearrangement joins TRBV7-3 to TRBJ2-1, with D unresolved. The germline gives CDR1 SGHTA, CDR2 FQGTGA. The CDR3 consists of 13 residues. The V gene lost 2 bases and the J gene lost 5 bases, with 7 bases spanning the gap. For the CDR3, the DNA is TGTGCCAGCAGCTTACCCCCTGACAATGAGCAGTTCTTC. It translates to CASSLPPDNEQFF. The variable domain in full, completed from reference TRBV7-3 and TRBJ2-1, reads GAGVSQTPSNKVTEKGKYVELRCDPISGHTALYWYRQSLGQGPEFLIYFQGTGAADDSGLPNDRFFAVRPEGSVSTLKIQRTERGDSAVYLCASSLPPDNEQFFGPGTRLTVL.

This chain connects TRBV7-9 to TRBJ2-1; 11 bases are shared with TRBD2. This CDR3 is 17 amino acids long. The germline gives CDR1 SEHNR, CDR2 FQNEAQ (reference sequence). With 7 bases clipped from V and 8 bases from J, the junction kept 16 bases outside the gene matches. The CDR3 loop is CASIKDSGRASGDEQFF. The CDR3 DNA follows: TGTGCCAGCATCAAAGATAGCGGGAGGGCCTCTGGGGATGAGCAGTTCTTC.

This clone was seen a few times. The rearrangement joins TRBV11-2 to TRBJ1-1; tentative D call: TRBD1 (5 bases). The CDR3 extends over 14 amino acids. V lost 2 bases and J 6 bases, leaving 13 bases between the germline ends. Looked up from germline, CDR1 is SGHAT and CDR2 is FQNNGV. The CDR3 loop reads CASSLSDTLAEAFF. The CDR3 DNA follows: TGTGCCAGCAGCTTATCGGACACTCTCGCTGAAGCTTTCTTT.

The chain employs TRBV7-3 and TRBJ2-7; D unclear. V was clipped by 0 bases and J by 5 bases, with 11 bases between them. Germline V CDR1 and CDR2: SGHTA, FQGTGA. The CDR3 contains 14 residues. The CDR3, as DNA: TGTGCCAGCAGCTTAACGGGTAGAGGCGACGAGCAGTACTTC. This codes for CASSLTGRGDEQYF.

The table lists this clone with a count of one. The chain joins TRBV29-1 to TRBJ1-2, with a possible D match to TRBD1 (6 bases). V lost 4 bases to trimming and J lost 2 bases, with 14 bases between them. There are 14 residues in the CDR3. CDR1 is SQVTM and CDR2 is ANQGSEA in the germline V gene. This CDR3 reads CSVASTGENYGYTF. The CDR3 nucleotides are TGCAGCGTTGCCTCGACAGGCGAGAACTATGGCTACACCTTC.

V gene TRBV28 combines with J gene TRBJ2-7, with TRBD1 matching over 7 bases. The CDR3 has 17 amino acids. J lost 0 bases, V lost 6 bases, and 14 bases had no gene match. Germline V gene data show CDR1 as MDHEN and CDR2 as SYDVKM. CDR3 loop: CASSNTPRWDSSYEQYF. The CDR3 region has the DNA TGTGCCAGCAGCAATACCCCCCGGTGGGACAGCTCCTACGAGCAGTACTTC.

Regarding this clone: Other DNA variants within this sample encode the same CDR3. This rearrangement joins TRBV7-3 to TRBJ2-3; 11 nucleotides match TRBD2. CDR3 length: 16 amino acids. V dropped 2 bases and J dropped 6; count of bases not matched to a gene: 7. CDR1 is SGHTA and CDR2 is FQGTGA in the germline V gene. Here the CDR3 DNA reads TGTGCCAGCAGCTTAGGGCTAGCGGGGGGCCCCGATACGCAGTATTTT. Amino acid sequence: CASSLGLAGGPDTQYF.

The chain combines TRBV5-8 with TRBJ2-2, with D unresolved. Germline values: CDR1 SGHTS, CDR2 YDEGEE. The CDR3 extends over 15 amino acids. Trimming pared 1 base from V and 4 bases from J, leaving 11 bases between. The CDR3 reads CASSLNGHGTGELFF. CDR3 sequence (DNA): TGTGCCAGCAGCTTGAATGGGCACGGCACCGGGGAGCTGTTTTTT.

The V gene is TRBV7-3, the J gene TRBJ2-1; 8 positions match TRBD1. The length of the CDR3 is 17 residues. Germline assignment: CDR1 SGHTA and CDR2 FQGTGA. Germline trimming cut 3 bases from V and 8 bases from J; bases unmatched to any gene: 15. The CDR3 DNA is TGTGCCAGCAGCTTCCTGGCCGGGCAGACAGGGGATTATGAGCAGTTCTTC. Translating gives CASSFLAGQTGDYEQFF.